The rows below give T cell receptor beta chains drawn from one sample of a study of breast tumors, draining lymph nodes, adjacent tissues. A single record per CDR3 protein comes from TCRdb applying MiXCR to the multiplex PCR reads. The data show roughly 130,000 distinct CDR3 sequences, 32% seen once. Sequencing used axillary lymph node tissue. The receptors stem from a female donor with breast cancer. Some clones in this sample may be carry-over from other donors' samples. Both conserved end residues are part of each CDR3. A D gene is named only where the DNA matches it firmly. Clone size is stated in some rows and not others, as once, few, many or a class when expanded.

clone_size | d_call | j_call | v_call | cdr3_nt | cdr3_aa
many | TRBD2 | TRBJ2-3 | TRBV4-1 | TGCGCCAGCAGCCAAGATGGACTAGCAGGGGATACGCAGTATTTT | CASSQDGLAGDTQYF
many | NA | TRBJ2-5 | TRBV20-1 | TGCAGTGCCGGGATTGGGGGGACCCAGTACTTC | CSAGIGGTQYF
NA | NA | TRBJ1-1 | TRBV12-3/TRBV12-4 | TGTGCCAGCAGTTTATCGGCTGAAGCTTTCTTT | CASSLSAEAFF
many | TRBD1 | TRBJ1-2 | TRBV7-2 | TGTGCCAGCAGCCCGGGACAGGGGCGGGAGAACTATGGCTACACCTTC | CASSPGQGRENYGYTF
few | TRBD1 | TRBJ1-1 | TRBV10-3 | TGTGCCATCAGTGAGTCTAGGGACAGGGGTTACACTGAAGCTTTCTTT | CAISESRDRGYTEAFF
many | TRBD1 | TRBJ1-4 | TRBV2 | TGTGCCAGCAGCTCCCTCCAGGGGGGGACTCGTGAAAAACTGTTTTTT | CASSSLQGGTREKLFF
NA | NA | TRBJ1-6 | TRBV10-3 | TGTGCTAGAGATCTCCGGGCAGGCAATTCACCCCTCCACTTT | CARDLRAGNSPLHF
many | NA | TRBJ2-2 | TRBV7-9 | TGTGCCAGCAGCACCCGACAGGTTCCCACCGGGGAGCTGTTTTTT | CASSTRQVPTGELFF
many | TRBD2 | TRBJ2-1 | TRBV30 | TGTGCCTGGAGTGTGGGGGGGTCGGCCTACAATGAGCAGTTCTTC | CAWSVGGSAYNEQFF
many | TRBD1 | TRBJ2-5 | TRBV7-7 | TGTGCTAGCAGCTTAGGAGGGACAGGGGGTCGACAAGAGACCCAGTACTTC | CASSLGGTGGRQETQYF
many | TRBD2 | TRBJ2-1 | TRBV5-6 | TGTGCCAGCAGCAGCGGTTGGGACTACAACTCCTACAATGAGCAGTTCTTC | CASSSGWDYNSYNEQFF
NA | NA | TRBJ1-6 | TRBV11-3 | TGTGCCAGCAGCTTCTGTGGGTTTGATAATTCACCCCTCCACTTT | CASSFCGFDNSPLHF
many | NA | TRBJ2-2 | TRBV6-5 | TGTGCCAGCAGTGCGACCCGGGCGTCCGGGGAGCTGTTTTTT | CASSATRASGELFF
many | TRBD1 | TRBJ2-1 | TRBV18 | TGTGCCAGCTCACCGGGACAGGGGTTTAGCAATGAGCAGTTCTTC | CASSPGQGFSNEQFF
few | TRBD1 | TRBJ1-4 | TRBV27 | TGTGCCAGCAGTACGAGCCGGGACAGGGATGAAAAACTGTTTTTT | CASSTSRDRDEKLFF
NA | TRBD1 | TRBJ1-1 | TRBV7-3 | TGTGCCAGCAGCTTAATAGCGAGGACAGGGCCTAACACTGAAGCTTTCTTT | CASSLIARTGPNTEAFF
many | NA | TRBJ1-5 | TRBV19 | TGTGCCAGTAGTATGGTAAATCAGCCCCAGCATTTT | CASSMVNQPQHF
once | TRBD2 | TRBJ2-1 | TRBV9 | TGTGCCAGCAGCGCCGGGGGACTAGCGGGGGCCTACAATGAGCAGTTCTTC | CASSAGGLAGAYNEQFF
NA | NA | TRBJ2-3 | TRBV27 | TGTGCCAGCAGTTTGGGGCTAGGGCAGGACGACACAGATACGCAGTATTTT | CASSLGLGQDDTDTQYF
NA | NA | TRBJ2-7 | TRBV7-3 | TGTGCCAGCAGCCCCGGACAGCGCTACTACGAGCAGTACTTC | CASSPGQRYYEQYF
many | NA | TRBJ1-3 | TRBV3-1 | TGTGCCAGCAGCCAAGATCTACTCAGCTCTGGAAACACCATATATTTT | CASSQDLLSSGNTIYF
many | TRBD1 | TRBJ2-3 | TRBV2 | TGTGCCAGCAGCGGGGGACAGGGCACAGATACGCAGTATTTT | CASSGGQGTDTQYF
many | NA | TRBJ2-7 | TRBV28 | TGTGCCAGCAGAACCCCCAACGAGCAGTACTTC | CASRTPNEQYF
NA | NA | TRBJ2-3 | TRBV5-1 | TGCGCCAGCAGCTTGTCCGCAGGAGATACCCAGTATTTT | CASSLSAGDTQYF
few | NA | TRBJ1-1 | TRBV12-5 | TGTGCTAGTGGCCCCGACAGCTACAACACTGAAGCTTTCTTT | CASGPDSYNTEAFF
NA | TRBD2 | TRBJ2-3 | TRBV7-9 | TGTGCCAGCAGCTTAGATGGCGGGAGGCCCAAGGATACGCAGTATTTT | CASSLDGGRPKDTQYF
NA | TRBD1 | TRBJ2-5 | TRBV12-3/TRBV12-4 | TGTGCCAGCAGTGTACAGGGGGCCGGGGAGACCCAGTACTTC | CASSVQGAGETQYF
many | NA | TRBJ1-3 | TRBV7-9 | TGTGCCAGCAGCTTAGAGCGCGGGGTAACCATATATTTT | CASSLERGVTIYF